This TCR beta chain was profiled in a study of robustness of blood B and T cell sequencing (dated by TCRdb to 2017 to 2018). In terms of the full investigation: The goal of the study was to figure out the amount of peripheral blood required to reliably characterize the TCRbeta and IgG repertoires of an individual. In each of the approximately 10 independently drawn blood samples, TCRbeta and IgG repertoires were quantified. Two replicate TCRbeta cDNA libraries were prepared from one shared RNA pool from a single 10 ml draw, serving as technical replicates. General conclusions and limits of the study: The 1,000 most abundant TCRbeta clonotypes from the pooled draws were found in every single 10 ml sample. Evidence of cross-contamination, likely caused by batch processing, was seen in one pair of TCRbeta libraries, and the UMI-sequence pairs shared between the two libraries were removed. Pooling tubes did not make the overlap of rare TCRbeta clonotypes any better, which implies that much larger blood volumes would be needed to capture those rare clonotypes. TCRbeta rarefaction curves did not fully plateau, suggesting under-sequencing or many low-abundance clonotypes. Of the top 10,000 TCRbeta clonotypes in one technical replicate library, 90% to 95% were also found in the other technical replicate library. EDTA tubes required immediate fractionation, limiting use in multi-site collections. Coverage of the top 10,000 TCRbeta clonotypes approached saturation when 3 or 4 tubes (roughly 29-45 ml blood) were combined.

The receptor library was made with PCR. Instrument used: Illumina MiSeq. Synthesis of cDNA relied on SMARTScribe reverse transcriptase together with a 5' template-switch oligo that added a universal priming site. A 12-nucleotide random unique molecular identifier (UMI) was carried by the template-switch oligo, and each cDNA molecule was tagged with this UMI. During reverse transcription, TCRbeta transcripts were targeted by chain-specific reverse primers. Uracil DNA glycosylase treatment removed residual template-switch adapters, and cDNA was purified with a Qiagen MinElute kit. The first PCR ran for about 25 cycles with KAPA HiFi HotStart ReadyMix and step-out primers, divided among four 50 microliter reactions. Products of the first-round PCR were gel-purified before additional amplification. Illumina Nextera adapters were attached in a second approximately 8-cycle PCR, after which libraries were purified and pooled. For each TCRbeta molecule, the UMI barcode was captured by a 50-nucleotide 5' read. The paper's processing steps were these. The MIGEC toolkit was used to group reads by UMI into consensus reads. PEAR was used to merge forward and reverse consensus reads, producing the final reads. Identical UMI-sequence pairs found in more than one library were treated as cross-sample contamination and removed by a custom decontamination script. MIGMAP, a wrapper around IgBLAST, was used to carry out V(D)J assignment and CDR3 extraction. A TCR clonotype was defined as sharing the same V gene, J gene and CDR3 amino acid sequence, and CDR1 and CDR2 were not sequenced. TCRdb ran its own pipeline on the public reads, namely fastp trimming at Q25 and MiXCR clone calling, and kept in-frame beta chains. Identical CDR3 proteins give one entry, which carries the most common genes and DNA. TCRdb, not the original authors, processed these V and J calls. The sample profile shows more than 1,200 distinct CDR3 sequences; roughly 67% of them were found once. The ten largest clones capture 34% of the sample.

This clonotype was detected only once. No cognate antigen has been identified for it. Base qualities are not recorded, but no much larger clone differs from it by a single base. TCRbeta repertoires were measured from mRNA instead of genomic DNA, an approach that captures expressed receptors. Leukocytes from the buffy coat were collected into Trizol, and RNA was extracted using the Direct-zol RNA MiniPrep Plus kit with no cell sorting. EDTA blood tubes were spun right away at 4 degrees C to separate plasma, buffy coat and red blood cells. CDR1 and CDR2 are read off the germline V gene as MGHRA and YSYEKL. Counted from cysteine to phenylalanine, this CDR3 has 14 amino acids. The sequence is cut down to CDR3 DNA, 42 bases in frame from base 1. Trimming costs V 1 base and J 4 bases, and their ends lie 10 bases apart.

Sequenced material: peripheral blood. The V and J segments used are TRBV4-1 and TRBJ1-2, with TRBD1 tentatively as D gene (5 bases match). The clonotype originates from a human donor in good health. The base sequence is TGCGCCAGCAGCCAAGGCCCAGGGACCTATGGCTACACCTTC. Its protein is CASSQGPGTYGYTF.